Included here is one T cell receptor beta chain sequence, with context. The antigen remains undetermined. Germline-derived CDR1 and CDR2 are SGHTA and FQGNSA. Between the trimmed V and J ends, which lost 3 bases and 3 bases, there was a span of 12 bases. The CDR3 sequence is 15 residues long. This record belongs to a study of chemoradiotherapy in HPV16-positive cancers. Study context: A couple of HPV16-positive patients' cells yielded candidate HPV-specific clones and common motifs.

Libraries were prepared by immunoSEQ multiplex PCR; TCRdb keeps only in-frame clonotypes and omits some of them. The table shows under 30,000 clones, with 94% occurring only once. Study outcomes and limitations: During treatment, candidate HPV-specific clones and E7-related motifs expanded in tumor. In HPV16-positive patients, HPV-responsive T-cell expansion tracked better recurrence-free survival.

Repertoires were sampled repeatedly during chemoradiotherapy. Sampling took place from a patient who underwent chemoradiotherapy. The V call is TRBV7-2, the J call TRBJ1-5; D is uncertain. The sequence was collected from a human donor with HPV-associated anogenital cancer. CDR3 loop: CASSLDRYPNQPQHF. Written as DNA, the CDR3 is TGTGCCAGCAGCTTGGACCGCTACCCCAATCAGCCCCAGCATTTT.